This T cell receptor (beta chain) was identified in a study of control samples from healthy donors and cancer patients. The germline CDR1 and CDR2 sequences are SGDLS and YYNGEE. With 0 bases removed from V and 4 bases from J, the gap between germline ends came to 8 bases. The CDR3 consists of 15 residues. TCRdb's copy holds only in-frame clones and misses some; the assay was immunoSEQ multiplex PCR. The repertoire holds more than 70,000 clones, with over 85% as singletons. The V gene is TRBV9, the J gene TRBJ2-6, with D perhaps assigned TRBD1 or TRBD2 (5 bases each). Sequencing was performed on PBMCs. The TCR comes from a man aged 60 to 75 with lung cancer. The CDR3 sequence is CASSVGGTGANVLTF. The CDR3 nucleotides read TGTGCCAGCAGCGTAGGTGGGACCGGGGCCAACGTCCTGACTTTC.